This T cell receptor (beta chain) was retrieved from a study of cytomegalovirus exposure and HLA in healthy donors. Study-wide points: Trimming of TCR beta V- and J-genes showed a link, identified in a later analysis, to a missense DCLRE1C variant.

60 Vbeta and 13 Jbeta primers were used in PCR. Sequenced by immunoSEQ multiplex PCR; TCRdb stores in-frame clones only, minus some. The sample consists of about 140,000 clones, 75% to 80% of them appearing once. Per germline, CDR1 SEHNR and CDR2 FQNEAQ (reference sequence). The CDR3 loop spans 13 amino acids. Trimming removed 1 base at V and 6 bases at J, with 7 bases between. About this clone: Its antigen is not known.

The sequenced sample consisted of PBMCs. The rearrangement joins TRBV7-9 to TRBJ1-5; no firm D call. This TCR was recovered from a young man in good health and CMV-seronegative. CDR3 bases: TGTGCCAGCAGCTTAGGTACCAGTCAGCCCCAGCATTTT. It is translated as CASSLGTSQPQHF.